This T cell receptor (beta chain) is from a study of blood T cell repertoires in COVID-19. Assay used: immunoSEQ multiplex PCR; TCRdb lists only in-frame clones, some missing. Of 150,000 to 160,000 clones in the sample, roughly 82% were seen once. J gave up 4 bases and V 5 bases, and 2 bases lay outside the gene matches. The length of the CDR3 is 13 residues. Germline V gene sequence: CDR1 SGHTA, CDR2 FQGTGA. The chain couples TRBV7-3 to TRBJ2-3, with TRBD1 matching over 8 bases. Sequenced material: peripheral blood. The source of this sequence is a woman aged 45-65 years with acute or convalescent COVID-19. Here the CDR3 reads CASSATGADTQYF. CDR3 DNA sequence: TGTGCCAGCAGCGCGACAGGGGCAGATACGCAGTATTTT.